This T cell receptor beta chain stems from a study of cytomegalovirus exposure and HLA in healthy donors. Study in general: A previous analysis identified 95 million to 130 million unique TCR beta sequences derived from some 200 million T cells.

The CDR3 spans 16 residues. Trimming took 2 bases from V and 2 from J; bases not matched to a gene: 7. Germline lookup yields CDR1 SGHRS and CDR2 YFSETQ. Use of 60 Vbeta and 13 Jbeta primers characterized the PCR. TCRdb keeps only in-frame clones here, not all; method: immunoSEQ multiplex PCR. The repertoire has some 150,000 clones, roughly 80% of them found once; the top ten carry less than 8.5%. Comments on this clone: Its antigen is unidentified.

Study-wide results and limits: Earlier analysis found most TCR beta V segments productive about 90% or about 30% of the time. Analysis was carried out at a later point, and it linked a missense DCLRE1C variant to TCR beta V- and J-gene trimming.

V usage is TRBV5-1 and J usage is TRBJ1-3, with TRBD1 matching over 7 bases. The sequence was obtained from a man aged 30 to 39 in good health and CMV-seropositive. Source material: PBMCs. CDR3 nucleotide sequence: TGCGCCAGCAGCTTTACAGGGGAGGAGGCTGGAAACACCATATATTTT. It encodes CASSFTGEEAGNTIYF.